This T cell receptor beta chain originates from a study of human T cells and chemical hapten exposure. Time point of the sample: pre-sensitization, week 0. Treatment noted: therapeutic diphenylcyclopropenone sensitization with weekly scalp DPC. The library tagged individual cDNA molecules with unique molecular identifiers. TCRdb re-called the RACE reads with MiXCR, one entry per CDR3 protein. The sample includes about 40,000 distinct CDR3 sequences, over 9.5% seen only once; the top ten take roughly 6%. The sequencing used whole blood, collected in connection with sensitization to the hapten diphenylcyclopropenone (DPC). This TCR was sampled from a man aged 25-45 years with alopecia areata. Some clones in this sample may be carry-over from other donors' samples.

The CDR3 loop reads CASSRDTFEQYV. The CDR3 DNA is TGTGCCAGCAGTAGGGACACGTTTGAGCAGTACGTC. This rearrangement joins TRBV28 to TRBJ2-7, with D possibly being TRBD1 (6 bases). The CDR3 has 12 residues. Trimming shortened V by 5 bases and J by 7 bases, and 12 bases separated the two germline ends. The germline gives CDR1 MDHEN, CDR2 SYDVKM.